The next 8 T cell receptor beta chains were all read from a single sample in a study of T-cell memory formation after mild COVID-19. TCRdb passed the 5' RACE reads through MiXCR, listing each CDR3 protein once. The sample lists roughly 250,000 distinct CDR3 sequences; over 15% were seen once. The specimen was PBMCs or a T cell subset sorted from them (not recorded which). The receptors come from a man aged 18-30 years who had mild COVID-19 (a few samples of this study predate the infection). Cell type and time point are not known.

This clonotype was counted many times. The gene calls are TRBV29-1 and TRBJ2-2; tentatively, D is TRBD1 or TRBD2 (5 bases each). Trimming removed 3 bases at V and 3 bases at J, with 14 bases between. The CDR3 is 15 amino acids. The germline V gene encodes CDR1 SQVTM and CDR2 ANQGSEA. The CDR3 is CSVEFGAGYTGELFF. CDR3 nucleotide sequence: TGCAGCGTTGAGTTCGGGGCAGGGTACACCGGGGAGCTGTTTTTT.

This rearrangement joins TRBV12-3 or TRBV12-4 to TRBJ1-1; tentative D call: TRBD1 (5 bases). V was cut by 7 bases and J by 2 bases, with 20 bases left in between. The CDR3 totals 16 residues. CDR3 sequence: CASTPISPTVNTEAFF. The CDR3 DNA is TGTGCCAGCACCCCCATATCCCCGACAGTAAACACTGAAGCTTTCTTT.

This clonotype was detected many times. The CDR3 sequence: CASSLAPSGMYNEQFF. DNA of the CDR3: TGTGCCAGCAGCTTAGCCCCTAGCGGGATGTACAATGAGCAGTTCTTC. The chain couples TRBV7-2 to TRBJ2-1, with TRBD2 matching over 9 bases. CDR3 length: 16 amino acids. The germline V gene encodes CDR1 SGHTA and CDR2 FQGNSA. Unmatched junction bases numbered 4, after V lost 0 bases and J lost 4 bases.

The V and J genes are TRBV29-1 and TRBJ2-3, with 7 bases fitting TRBD1. The CDR3 totals 14 residues. CDR1 and CDR2 from the germline V gene are SQVTM and ANQGSEA. J gave up 2 bases and V 8 bases, and 10 bases lay outside the gene matches. CDR3 region: CSTGVTGVTDTQYF. The CDR3 DNA reads as TGCAGCACCGGCGTTACAGGGGTCACAGATACGCAGTATTTT.

The V and J genes are TRBV7-9 and TRBJ2-5; D is undetermined. V was trimmed by 1 base and J by 3 bases, leaving 9 bases between them. CDR3 length: 14 residues. Per the germline V gene, CDR1 is SEHNR and CDR2 is FQNEAQ (reference sequence). The CDR3 loop reads CASSLVTWEETQYF. The CDR3 coding sequence is TGTGCCAGCAGCTTAGTTACCTGGGAAGAGACCCAGTACTTC.

V usage is TRBV7-6 and J usage is TRBJ2-1, with D possibly being TRBD2 (6 bases). Trimming cost V 1 base and J 10 bases, with 17 bases left between them. Germline assignment: CDR1 SGHVS and CDR2 FNYEAQ. The CDR3 contains 15 residues. The CDR3 sequence is CASSLGWTGGLEQFF. The CDR3 DNA sequence: TGTGCCAGCAGCTTAGGGTGGACTGGAGGGCTGGAGCAGTTCTTC. Complete variable domain (other parts from reference TRBV7-6 and TRBJ2-1): GAGVSQSPRYKVTKRGQDVALRCDPISGHVSLYWYRQALGQGPEFLTYFNYEAQQDKSGLPNDRFSAERPEGSISTLTIQRTEQRDSAMYRCASSLGWTGGLEQFFGPGTRLTVL.

This clonotype was counted between two and nine times. CDR3 residues: CSASPGQQEAFF. CDR3 sequence (DNA): TGCAGTGCTAGCCCGGGACAGCAGGAAGCTTTCTTT. This sequence joins TRBV20-1 and TRBJ1-1; 7 positions agree with TRBD1. The CDR3 is 12 amino acids. Looked up from germline, CDR1 is DFQATT and CDR2 is SNEGSKA (reference sequence). The J segment lost 8 bases and the V segment lost 3 bases, leaving 6 bases of the junction unmatched.

The chain carries TRBV20-1 and TRBJ2-3; tentatively, D is TRBD1 (6 bases). The CDR3 sequence is 11 residues long. The germline V gene has CDR1 DFQATT and CDR2 SNEGSKA (reference sequence). CDR3 loop: CSLQGPDTQYF. DNA of the CDR3: TGCAGCCTACAGGGCCCCGATACGCAGTATTTT.